The following is a T cell receptor beta chain sequence with its context. Methods used by the authors: Estimated nucleated cell counts came from reference gene primer amplification. The protocol was immunoSEQ multiplex PCR, while the TCRdb copy is restricted to in-frame clones and leaves out a portion. The V and J calls and the clone size are those of that table, but D and trimming were determined from the DNA. The sample has roughly 410,000 clones, more than 75% seen once. These data belong to a study of blood T cell repertoires in COVID-19. CDR1 is LGHDT, CDR2 YNNKEL, per germline (reference sequence). The germline V and J ends were trimmed by 0 bases and 6 bases, with 8 bases remaining between them. The CDR3 loop spans 13 amino acids.

The source is a woman aged 55-69 years with COVID-19, enrolled during active disease. The sample comprised peripheral blood. J is TRBJ1-2 and V is TRBV3-1 (or the pseudogene TRBV3-2), with D hard to call. CDR3 sequence: CASSQDPVNGYTF. The CDR3 DNA is TGTGCCAGCAGCCAAGATCCAGTGAATGGCTACACCTTC.